The entry below describes one T cell receptor (beta chain). This entry belongs to a study of blood T cell repertoires in COVID-19. Study background: Both acute and convalescent COVID-19 samples were obtained from the United States, Italy and Spain. The cDNA or gDNA used as material had been derived from T cells, B-cell-depleted T cells, or PBMCs.

This CDR3 has 15 amino acids. The junction had 5 bases not matched to a gene; V was cut back by 3 bases and J by 3 bases. CDR1 and CDR2 (germline): MDHEN, SYDVKM. As handled by the study authors: How many nucleated cells were present was estimated from reference gene primer amplification. Using immunoSEQ multiplex PCR, the repertoire was profiled, and TCRdb retains in-frame clones only, with some absent. V and J calls plus clone size are reproduced from that table; the DNA served to infer D and trimming. Here the sample spans about 63,000 clones, 80% to 90% being singletons. The receptor comes from a man in his fifties or sixties with active COVID-19. Material: peripheral blood. V gene TRBV28 combines with J gene TRBJ2-1, with 7 bases identical to TRBD2. The chain's CDR3 is CASSFGGSNYNEQFF. Written as DNA, the CDR3 is TGTGCCAGCAGTTTTGGCGGGAGTAACTACAATGAGCAGTTCTTC.